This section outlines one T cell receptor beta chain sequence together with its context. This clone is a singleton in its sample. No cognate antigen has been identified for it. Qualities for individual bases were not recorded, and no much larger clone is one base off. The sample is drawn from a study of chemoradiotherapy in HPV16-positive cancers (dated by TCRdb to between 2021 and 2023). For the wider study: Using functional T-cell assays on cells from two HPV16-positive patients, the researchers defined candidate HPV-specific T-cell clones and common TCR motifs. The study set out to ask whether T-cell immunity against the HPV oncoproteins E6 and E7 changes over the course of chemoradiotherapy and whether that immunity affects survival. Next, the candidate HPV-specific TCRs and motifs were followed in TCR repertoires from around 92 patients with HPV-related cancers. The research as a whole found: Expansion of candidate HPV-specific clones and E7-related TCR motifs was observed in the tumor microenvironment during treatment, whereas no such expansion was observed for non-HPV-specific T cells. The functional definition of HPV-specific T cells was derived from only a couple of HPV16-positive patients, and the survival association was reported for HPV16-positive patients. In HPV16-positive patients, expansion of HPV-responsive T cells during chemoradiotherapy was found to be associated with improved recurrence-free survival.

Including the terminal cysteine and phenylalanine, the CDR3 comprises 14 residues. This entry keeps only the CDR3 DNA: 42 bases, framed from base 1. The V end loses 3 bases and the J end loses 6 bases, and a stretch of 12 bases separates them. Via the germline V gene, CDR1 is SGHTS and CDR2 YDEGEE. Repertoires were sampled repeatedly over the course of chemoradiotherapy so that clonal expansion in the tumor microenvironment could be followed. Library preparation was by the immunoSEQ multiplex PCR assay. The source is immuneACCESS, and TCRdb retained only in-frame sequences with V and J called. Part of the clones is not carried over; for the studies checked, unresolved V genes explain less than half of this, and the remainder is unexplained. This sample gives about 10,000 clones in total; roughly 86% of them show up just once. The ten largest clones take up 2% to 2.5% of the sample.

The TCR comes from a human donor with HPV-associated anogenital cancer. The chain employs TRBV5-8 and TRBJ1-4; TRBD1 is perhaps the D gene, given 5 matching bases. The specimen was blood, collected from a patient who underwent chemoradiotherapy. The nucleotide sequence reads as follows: TGTGCCAGCAGCTCCTATGGAGGGGATGAAAAACTGTTTTTT. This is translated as CASSSYGGDEKLFF.